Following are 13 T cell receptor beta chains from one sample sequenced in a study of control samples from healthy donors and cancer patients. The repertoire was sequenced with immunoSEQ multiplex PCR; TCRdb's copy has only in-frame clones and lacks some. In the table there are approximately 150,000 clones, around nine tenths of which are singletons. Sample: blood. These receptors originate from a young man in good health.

The CDR3 region is CASSHVQGAITDTQYF. CDR3 coding DNA: TGCGCCAGCAGCCACGTACAGGGGGCCATCACAGATACGCAGTATTTT. This sequence joins TRBV5-1 and TRBJ2-3; 9 nucleotides align to TRBD1. Losses at the gene ends were 4 bases for V and 2 bases for J; bases not matched to a gene: 8. Per the germline V gene, CDR1 is SGHRS and CDR2 is YFSETQ. The CDR3 runs 16 residues.

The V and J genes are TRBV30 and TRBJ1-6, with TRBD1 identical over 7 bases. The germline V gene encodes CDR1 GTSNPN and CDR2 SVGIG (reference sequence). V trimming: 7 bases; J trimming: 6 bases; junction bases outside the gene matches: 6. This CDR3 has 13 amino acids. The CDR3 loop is CAFRDSLNSPLHF. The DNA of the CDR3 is TGTGCCTTCCGGGACAGCCTTAATTCACCCCTCCACTTT.

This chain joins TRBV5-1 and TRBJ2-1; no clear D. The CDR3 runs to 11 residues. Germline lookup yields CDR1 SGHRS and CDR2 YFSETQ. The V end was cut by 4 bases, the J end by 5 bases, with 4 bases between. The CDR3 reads CASSPDNEQFF. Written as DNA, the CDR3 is TGCGCCAGCAGCCCCGACAATGAGCAGTTCTTC.

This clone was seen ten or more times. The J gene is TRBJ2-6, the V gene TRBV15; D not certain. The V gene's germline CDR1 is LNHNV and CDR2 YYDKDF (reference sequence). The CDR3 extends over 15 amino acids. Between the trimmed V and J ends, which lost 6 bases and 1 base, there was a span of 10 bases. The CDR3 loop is CATSITESGANVLTF. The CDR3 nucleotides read TGTGCCACCAGTATAACAGAGTCTGGGGCCAACGTCCTGACTTTC.

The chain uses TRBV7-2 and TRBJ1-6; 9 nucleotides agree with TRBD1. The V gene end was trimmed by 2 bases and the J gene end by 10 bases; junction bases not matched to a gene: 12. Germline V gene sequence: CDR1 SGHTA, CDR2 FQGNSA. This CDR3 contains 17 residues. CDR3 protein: CASSLSLPGQGVSPLHF. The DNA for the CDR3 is TGTGCCAGCAGCTTATCGCTCCCGGGACAGGGTGTGTCACCCCTCCACTTT.

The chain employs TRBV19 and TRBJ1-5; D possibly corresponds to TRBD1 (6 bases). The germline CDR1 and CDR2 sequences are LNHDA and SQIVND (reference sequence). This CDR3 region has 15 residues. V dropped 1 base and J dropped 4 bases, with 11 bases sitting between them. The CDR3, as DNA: TGTGCCAGTAGTATAGGAACGACAGGTAATCAGCCCCAGCATTTT. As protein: CASSIGTTGNQPQHF.

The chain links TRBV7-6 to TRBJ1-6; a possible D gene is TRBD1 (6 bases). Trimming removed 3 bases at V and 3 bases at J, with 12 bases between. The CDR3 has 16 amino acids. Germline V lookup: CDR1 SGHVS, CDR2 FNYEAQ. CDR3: CASSLGSGVYNSPLHF. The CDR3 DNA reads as TGTGCCAGCAGCTTGGGGTCAGGGGTCTATAATTCACCCCTCCACTTT.

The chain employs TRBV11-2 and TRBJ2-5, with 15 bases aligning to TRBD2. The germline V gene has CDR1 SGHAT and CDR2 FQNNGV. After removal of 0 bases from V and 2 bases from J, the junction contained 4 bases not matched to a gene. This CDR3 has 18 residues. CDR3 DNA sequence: TGTGCCAGCAGCTTAGAAGGGACTAGCGGGGGGATTCAAGAGACCCAGTACTTC. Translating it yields CASSLEGTSGGIQETQYF.

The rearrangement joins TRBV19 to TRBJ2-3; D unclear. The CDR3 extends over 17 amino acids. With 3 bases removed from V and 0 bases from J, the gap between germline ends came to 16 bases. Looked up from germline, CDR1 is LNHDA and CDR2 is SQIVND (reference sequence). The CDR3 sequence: CASSIRTKYRSTDTQYF. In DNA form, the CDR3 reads TGTGCCAGTAGTATCCGTACTAAATATCGCAGCACAGATACGCAGTATTTT. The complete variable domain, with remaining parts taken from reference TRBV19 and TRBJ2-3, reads DGGITQSPKYLFRKEGQNVTLSCEQNLNHDAMYWYRQDPGQGLRLIYYSQIVNDFQKGDIAEGYSVSREKKESFPLTVTSAQKNPTAFYLCASSIRTKYRSTDTQYFGPGTRLTVL.

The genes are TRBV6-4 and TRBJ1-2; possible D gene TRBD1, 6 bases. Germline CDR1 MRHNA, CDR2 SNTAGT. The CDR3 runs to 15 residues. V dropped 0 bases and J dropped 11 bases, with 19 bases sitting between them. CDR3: CASSDSPNRVWRYTF. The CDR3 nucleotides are TGTGCCAGCAGTGACTCGCCTAACAGGGTCTGGCGATACACCTTC.

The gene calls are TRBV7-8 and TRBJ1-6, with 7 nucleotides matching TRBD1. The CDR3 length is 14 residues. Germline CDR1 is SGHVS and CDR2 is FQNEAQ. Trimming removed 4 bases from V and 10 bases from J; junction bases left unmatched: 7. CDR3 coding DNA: TGTGCCAGCAGCTACTACAGGGGAGGCTCACCCCTCCACTTT. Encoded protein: CASSYYRGGSPLHF.

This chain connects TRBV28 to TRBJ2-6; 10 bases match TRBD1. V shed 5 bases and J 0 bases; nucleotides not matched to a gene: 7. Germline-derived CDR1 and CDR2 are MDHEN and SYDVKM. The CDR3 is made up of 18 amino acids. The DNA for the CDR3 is TGTGCCAGCAGTCCCCCGGACAGGGGGGACTCTGGGGCCAACGTCCTGACTTTC. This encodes CASSPPDRGDSGANVLTF.

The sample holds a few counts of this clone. The CDR3 bases are TGTGCCAGCAGTGCTCCGGGACCGGGAGGGAATCAGCCCCAGCATTTT. As protein: CASSAPGPGGNQPQHF. The chain carries TRBV6-2 or TRBV6-3 and TRBJ1-5; a possible D gene is TRBD1 (5 bases). Trimming cost V 5 bases and J 4 bases, with 18 bases left between them. Germline V gives CDR1 MNHEY, CDR2 SVGEGT. The CDR3 length is 16 residues.